These 21 T cell receptor beta chains were all obtained from the same sample, sequenced in a study of blood T cell repertoires in COVID-19. Generated by immunoSEQ multiplex PCR, the TCRdb table keeps only in-frame clones and is missing some. This table has about 120,000 clones, roughly 85% appearing once. Material for sequencing was peripheral blood. These receptors were collected from a middle-aged man with acute or convalescent COVID-19.

This clone was seen once. The DNA of the CDR3 is TGCAGCGTCCGGACAGGGCCGTATGGCTACACCTTC. Encoded protein: CSVRTGPYGYTF. The chain uses TRBV29-1 and TRBJ1-2; the match to TRBD1 covers 8 bases. The junction had 5 bases not matched to a gene; V was cut back by 6 bases and J by 5 bases. The CDR3 is 12 amino acids. Germline lookup yields CDR1 SQVTM and CDR2 ANQGSEA.

The chain uses TRBV11-2 and TRBJ1-3, with D possibly matching TRBD1 (6 bases). This CDR3 is built from 14 residues. V lost 5 bases and J 2 bases, leaving 10 bases between the germline ends. Germline assignment: CDR1 SGHAT and CDR2 FQNNGV. CDR3 sequence (DNA): TGTGCCAGCAGCCCTAACAGGGCTGGAAACACCATATATTTT. Its protein product is CASSPNRAGNTIYF.

This clone was recorded only once. This chain joins TRBV25-1 and TRBJ1-2; 8 bases line up with TRBD1. Germline V gene sequence: CDR1 MGHDK, CDR2 SYGVNS. The CDR3 has 13 residues. After removal of 6 bases from V and 5 bases from J, the junction contained 5 bases not matched to a gene. The CDR3 spells CASSPGTGYGYTF. For the CDR3, the DNA is TGTGCCAGCAGCCCCGGGACAGGATATGGCTACACCTTC.

V is TRBV5-4 and J is TRBJ1-2, with D possibly matching TRBD1 (6 bases). Germline CDR1 is SGHNT and CDR2 is YYREEE (reference sequence). The CDR3 contains 14 residues. Deletions cut 3 bases from V and 8 bases from J, with 17 bases between. This chain's CDR3 is CASSSSQGSGGYTF. In DNA form, the CDR3 reads TGTGCCAGCAGCTCCTCCCAGGGGTCAGGGGGCTACACCTTC.

The chain combines TRBV5-1 with TRBJ2-1; D ambiguous. The CDR3 is made up of 13 amino acids. The germline V and J ends were trimmed by 0 bases and 5 bases, with 6 bases remaining between them. Germline CDR1 is SGHRS and CDR2 is YFSETQ. CDR3 nucleotide sequence: TGCGCCAGCAGCTTGGCTACAGACAATGAGCAGTTCTTC. It is translated as CASSLATDNEQFF.

The genes are TRBV30 and TRBJ1-2; no firm D call. Germline-derived CDR1 and CDR2 are GTSNPN and SVGIG (reference sequence). This CDR3 has 12 residues. Trimming cost V 2 bases and J 2 bases, with 6 bases left between them. The DNA of the CDR3 is TGTGCCTGGAGTTCGGGGAACTATGGCTACACCTTC. Translating it yields CAWSSGNYGYTF.

A single count supports this clone. The chain couples TRBV23-1 to TRBJ1-5, with 8 bases lining up with TRBD1. TRBV23-1 is identified as an open reading frame with a role that is uncertain. CDR3 length: 16 residues. V shed 6 bases and J 6 bases; nucleotides not matched to a gene: 13. The CDR3 loop is CASRGKDRVVSQPQHF. The CDR3, as DNA: TGCGCCAGCAGGGGTAAGGACAGGGTAGTAAGTCAGCCCCAGCATTTT.

The chain couples TRBV2 to TRBJ1-2; TRBD1 matches 7 bases. This CDR3 is 14 amino acids long. Germline loops: CDR1 SNHLY, CDR2 FYNNEI. The trim removed 2 bases at V and 4 bases at J, leaving 4 bases unmatched. The CDR3 protein is CASSERQGGYGYTF. The CDR3 coding sequence is TGTGCCAGCAGTGAACGGCAGGGGGGCTATGGCTACACCTTC.

The chain links TRBV19 to TRBJ1-1; perhaps TRBD1 as D (6 bases). Germline values: CDR1 LNHDA, CDR2 SQIVND (reference sequence). CDR3 size: 14 residues. V was clipped by 3 bases and J by 4 bases, with 12 bases between them. The CDR3 DNA reads TGTGCCAGTAGTATGTCCAGGGGAGCCACTGAAGCTTTCTTT. Its translation is CASSMSRGATEAFF. The variable domain in full, with the rest retrieved from reference TRBV19 and TRBJ1-1, is DGGITQSPKYLFRKEGQNVTLSCEQNLNHDAMYWYRQDPGQGLRLIYYSQIVNDFQKGDIAEGYSVSREKKESFPLTVTSAQKNPTAFYLCASSMSRGATEAFFGQGTRLTVV.

The chain links TRBV11-3 to TRBJ2-1; possibly TRBD2 for D (5 bases). This CDR3 is 16 amino acids long. CDR1 SGHNT and CDR2 YENEEA come from the germline V gene. V dropped 5 bases and J dropped 0 bases, with 14 bases sitting between them. The CDR3 protein is CASSTPRGSSYNEQFF. The CDR3 nucleotides are TGTGCCAGCAGCACACCACGGGGTAGCTCCTACAATGAGCAGTTCTTC.

The CDR3 DNA is TGTGCCTGCCTCGGGGGTAGGGCCCAGGGGGATCAGTACTTC. It encodes CACLGGRAQGDQYF. The V call is TRBV6-5, the J call TRBJ2-4; possible D gene TRBD1, 7 bases. Germline loops: CDR1 MNHEY, CDR2 SVGAGI. V lost 11 bases and J 12 bases, leaving 26 bases between the germline ends. The CDR3 is made up of 14 amino acids.

This chain uses TRBV21-1 with TRBJ2-7; the table's D call, TRBD2, was not checked against the DNA. TRBV21-1 is designated a pseudogene. The CDR3 contains 17 residues. CDR3 DNA: TGTGCCAGCAGCAAAGCATCGAGTAGCGGCCAGGAAGGCGAGCAGTACTTC. Translation: CASSKASSSGQEGEQYF.

This chain uses TRBV3-1 (or the pseudogene TRBV3-2) with TRBJ2-1; 7 bases map to TRBD2. V was clipped by 1 base and J by 4 bases; unmatched bases: 7. CDR1 LGHDT and CDR2 YNNKEL come from the germline V gene (reference sequence). This CDR3 has 16 residues. The CDR3 coding sequence is TGTGCCAGCAGCCAAGGTCGGCTAGCGGAATACAATGAGCAGTTCTTC. This encodes CASSQGRLAEYNEQFF.

This CDR3 is CASSRQGGNTEAFF. CDR3 DNA: TGTGCCAGTAGCCGACAGGGCGGGAACACTGAAGCTTTCTTT. This rearrangement joins TRBV19 to TRBJ1-1, with 7 bases fitting TRBD1. The CDR3 length is 14 residues. Unmatched junction bases numbered 5, after V lost 6 bases and J lost 1 base. Germline V gene lookup returns CDR1 LNHDA and CDR2 SQIVND (reference sequence).

The chain has TRBV18 and TRBJ2-3, with TRBD1 identical over 10 bases. Germline trimming cut 3 bases from V and 6 bases from J; bases unmatched to any gene: 6. The V gene's germline CDR1 is KGHSH and CDR2 LQKENI. The CDR3 covers 15 residues. This chain's CDR3 is CASSPGQGWDDTQYF. The DNA of the CDR3 is TGTGCCAGCTCACCGGGACAGGGGTGGGACGATACGCAGTATTTT.

This rearrangement joins TRBV19 to TRBJ2-5; 10 bases map to TRBD2. From germline, CDR1 is LNHDA and CDR2 SQIVND (reference sequence). The CDR3 totals 13 residues. The trim removed 10 bases at V and 2 bases at J, leaving 4 bases unmatched. The CDR3: CATGTSAQETQYF. The DNA of the CDR3 is TGTGCCACCGGGACTAGCGCTCAAGAGACCCAGTACTTC.

The gene calls are TRBV12-5 and TRBJ1-5; D is ambiguous. The germline gives CDR1 LGHNT, CDR2 FRNRAP. This CDR3 is built from 16 residues. V lost 3 bases and J 5 bases, leaving 17 bases between the germline ends. The CDR3 reads CASGFLTFLRDQPQHF. CDR3 nucleotide sequence: TGTGCTAGTGGTTTTCTGACCTTCCTCCGGGATCAGCCCCAGCATTTT. Full variable domain (outside the CDR3, taken from reference TRBV12-5 and TRBJ1-5): DARVTQTPRHKVTEMGQEVTMRCQPILGHNTVFWYRQTMMQGLELLAYFRNRAPLDDSGMPKDRFSAEMPDATLATLKIQPSEPRDSAVYFCASGFLTFLRDQPQHFGDGTRLSIL.

The V call is TRBV11-3, the J call TRBJ2-3, with TRBD1 matching over 7 bases. With 4 bases clipped from V and 5 bases from J, the junction kept 3 bases outside the gene matches. This CDR3 has 13 residues. From germline, CDR1 is SGHNT and CDR2 YENEEA. The CDR3 DNA reads as TGTGCCAGCAGCTCAACAGGGGTAGATACGCAGTATTTT. It codes for CASSSTGVDTQYF.

The chain employs TRBV6-5 and TRBJ2-1, with 7 bases identical to TRBD1. V was pared by 5 bases and J by 8 bases, with 6 bases of the junction left unmatched. CDR1 MNHEY and CDR2 SVGAGI come from the germline V gene. CDR3 length: 13 amino acids. In nucleotides, the CDR3 is TGTGCCAGCAGTAGGGGGCGATTGGATGAGCAGTTCTTC. Translating it yields CASSRGRLDEQFF.

In its sample, this clone was seen a few times. The chain couples TRBV11-3 to TRBJ2-7, with 10 positions matching TRBD2. Germline V CDR1 and CDR2: SGHNT, YENEEA. The CDR3 has 13 amino acids. J gave up 6 bases and V 6 bases, and 5 bases lay outside the gene matches. The CDR3 loop is CASSLTSGAEQYF. In nucleotides, the CDR3 is TGTGCCAGCAGTCTCACTAGCGGGGCCGAGCAGTACTTC.

The chain is built from TRBV6-5 and TRBJ1-2; D is perhaps TRBD1 (6 bases). The CDR3 is 14 residues long. Trimming stripped 6 bases from V and 2 bases from J, with 13 bases between. Germline loops: CDR1 MNHEY, CDR2 SVGAGI. CDR3 region: CASSLGHLNYGYTF. Written as DNA, the CDR3 is TGTGCCAGCAGCCTGGGACATCTCAACTATGGCTACACCTTC.